What follows is one TCR beta chain and its context. As yet, its antigen is unknown. The data are from a study of STAT3 mutations in large granular lymphocyte leukemia. The V gene's germline CDR1 is GTSNPN and CDR2 SVGIG (reference sequence). This CDR3 comprises 13 residues. V was pared by 4 bases and J by 8 bases, with 14 bases between. Study findings and constraints: Every T-cell large granular lymphocyte leukemia patient had at least one immunodominant TCR beta clonotype.

Some clones are missing from TCRdb's copy, which holds only in-frame ones; the method was immunoSEQ multiplex PCR. There are under 25,000 clones in the sample; over 80% occur only once, and roughly 46% lies in the top ten. Source material: peripheral blood mononuclear cells. This clonotype was sampled from a man in his fifties or sixties with T-cell large granular lymphocyte leukemia. Some clones in this sample may be carry-over from other donors' samples. The chain recombines TRBV30 with TRBJ1-4; D is undetermined. The CDR3 region is CAWTARHSEKLFF. In DNA, the CDR3 is TGTGCCTGGACTGCACGACACTCCGAAAAACTGTTTTTT.